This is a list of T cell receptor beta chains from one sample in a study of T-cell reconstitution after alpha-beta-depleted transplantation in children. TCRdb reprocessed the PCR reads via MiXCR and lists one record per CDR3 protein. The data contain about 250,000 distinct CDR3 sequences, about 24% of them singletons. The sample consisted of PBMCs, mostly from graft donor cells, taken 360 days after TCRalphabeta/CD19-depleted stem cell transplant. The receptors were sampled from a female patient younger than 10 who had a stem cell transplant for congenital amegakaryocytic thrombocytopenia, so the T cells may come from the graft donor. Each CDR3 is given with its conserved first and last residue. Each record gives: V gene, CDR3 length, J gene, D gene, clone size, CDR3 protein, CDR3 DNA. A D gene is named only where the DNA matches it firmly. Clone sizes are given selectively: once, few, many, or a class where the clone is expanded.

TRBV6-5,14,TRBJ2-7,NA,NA,CASSYLGLSYEQYF,TGTGCCAGCAGTTATCTGGGGCTCTCCTACGAGCAGTACTTC
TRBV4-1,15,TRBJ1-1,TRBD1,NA,CASSRRDRFWTEAFF,TGCGCCAGCAGCCGGAGGGACAGGTTTTGGACTGAAGCTTTCTTT
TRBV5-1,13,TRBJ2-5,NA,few,CASSPQGRATQYF,TGCGCCAGCAGCCCGCAGGGCAGGGCGACCCAGTACTTC
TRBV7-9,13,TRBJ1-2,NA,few,CASSFGPVGGYTF,TGTGCCAGCAGCTTTGGTCCAGTCGGAGGCTACACCTTC
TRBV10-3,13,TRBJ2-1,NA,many,CAIRIGQPNEQFF,TGTGCCATCAGAATTGGACAGCCGAATGAGCAGTTCTTC
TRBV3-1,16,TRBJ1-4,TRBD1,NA,CASSRRGQGAAEKLFF,TGTGCCAGCAGCCGGCGCGGACAGGGGGCGGCGGAAAAACTGTTTTTT
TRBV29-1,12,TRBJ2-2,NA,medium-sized,CSVVQSTGELFF,TGCAGCGTTGTCCAAAGCACCGGGGAGCTGTTTTTT
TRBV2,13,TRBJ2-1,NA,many,CASSPTEDNEQFF,TGTGCCAGCAGTCCGACAGAAGACAATGAGCAGTTCTTC
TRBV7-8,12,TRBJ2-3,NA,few,CASSNDADTQYF,TGTGCCAGCAGCAATGACGCAGATACGCAGTATTTT
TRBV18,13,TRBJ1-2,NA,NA,CASSPGPGDGYTF,TGTGCCAGCTCACCAGGACCGGGGGATGGCTACACCTTC
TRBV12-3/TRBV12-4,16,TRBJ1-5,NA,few,CASSLSGTWDNQPQHF,TGTGCCAGCAGTTTAAGCGGGACATGGGATAATCAGCCCCAGCATTTT
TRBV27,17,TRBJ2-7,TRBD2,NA,CASSLGSPFGRAHEQYF,TGTGCCAGCAGTTTAGGGAGCCCATTCGGGAGGGCCCACGAGCAGTACTTC
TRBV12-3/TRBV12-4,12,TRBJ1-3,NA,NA,CASTLSGNTIYF,TGTGCCAGCACCCTATCTGGAAACACCATATATTTT
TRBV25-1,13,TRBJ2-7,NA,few,CASSEWQSYEQYF,TGTGCCAGCAGTGAATGGCAGTCCTACGAGCAGTACTTC
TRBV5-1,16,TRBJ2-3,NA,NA,CASSLEVAGLTDTQYF,TGCGCCAGCAGCTTGGAAGTGGCAGGGCTCACAGATACGCAGTATTTT
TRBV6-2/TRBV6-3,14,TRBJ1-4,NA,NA,CASRIETASEKLFF,TGTGCCAGCAGAATCGAGACTGCCTCTGAAAAACTGTTTTTT
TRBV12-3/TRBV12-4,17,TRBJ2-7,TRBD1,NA,CASSPSGTGWSSYEQYF,TGTGCCAGCAGTCCTTCCGGGACAGGGTGGAGCTCCTACGAGCAGTACTTC
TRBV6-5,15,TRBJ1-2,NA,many,CASSYGAGLNYGYTF,TGTGCCAGCAGTTACGGGGCAGGGTTGAACTATGGCTACACCTTC
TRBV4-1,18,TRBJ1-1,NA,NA,CASSQVNMGLKMNTEAFF,TGCGCCAGCAGCCAAGTGAACATGGGGCTGAAGATGAACACTGAAGCTTTCTTT
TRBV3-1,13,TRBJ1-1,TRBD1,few,CASSKQGYTEAFF,TGTGCCAGCAGCAAACAGGGGTACACTGAAGCTTTCTTT
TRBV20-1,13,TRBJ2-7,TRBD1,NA,CSALGQGGYEQYF,TGCAGTGCTCTCGGACAGGGAGGCTACGAGCAGTACTTC
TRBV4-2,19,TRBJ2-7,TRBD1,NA,CASSQDHYLWGQGAREQYF,TGTGCCAGCAGTCAAGACCACTACCTCTGGGGACAGGGGGCGCGCGAGCAGTACTTC
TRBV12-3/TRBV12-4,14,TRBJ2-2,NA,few,CASSLAGGPRELFF,TGTGCCAGCAGTTTAGCGGGGGGGCCGCGGGAGCTGTTTTTT